Sequencing of this T cell receptor beta chain was carried out in a study of blood T cell repertoires in COVID-19. Across the whole study: The study drew acute and convalescent COVID-19 samples from the United States, Italy and Spain.

In the authors' workflow: Reference gene primer amplification yielded estimated nucleated cell counts. TCRdb keeps only in-frame clones here, not all; method: immunoSEQ multiplex PCR. The V and J calls and clone size are taken from that table; D and trimming were inferred from the DNA. The top ten clones hold over 0.7% of a sample with 190,000 or so clones, more than 75% of them seen once. Germline CDR1 is SGDLS and CDR2 is YYNGEE. The CDR3 covers 13 residues. Deletions cut 4 bases from V and 5 bases from J, with 10 bases between. The sequence derives from a woman aged 18-29 years who had recovered from COVID-19. The chain recombines TRBV9 with TRBJ2-1; TRBD2 is a possible D gene (5 bases). The specimen sequenced was peripheral blood. The CDR3 DNA follows: TGTGCCAGCAGCTCCGGACTGAACAATGAGCAGTTCTTC. The encoded protein is CASSSGLNNEQFF.